These 30 T cell receptor beta chains came from one sample sequenced in a study of blood T cell repertoires in COVID-19. Clones were sequenced by immunoSEQ multiplex PCR, and TCRdb holds only the in-frame ones, with some missing. This table has about 150,000 clones, 75% to 90% appearing once. Material: peripheral blood. The receptors were gathered from a man in his 60s with acute or convalescent COVID-19.

The V call is TRBV2, the J call TRBJ2-7, with a tentative D call TRBD1 (5 bases). The CDR3 sequence is 13 residues long. Trimming removed 6 bases at V and 2 bases at J, with 11 bases between. From germline, CDR1 is SNHLY and CDR2 FYNNEI. CDR3 region: CASRGPSTYEQYF. CDR3 DNA sequence: TGTGCCAGCAGGGGGCCGTCTACCTACGAGCAGTACTTC.

The J gene is TRBJ2-3, the V gene TRBV6-2 or TRBV6-3; D remains unclear. The V end lost 1 base, the J end lost 2 bases, and 10 bases lay between the germline ends. From germline, CDR1 is MNHEY and CDR2 SVGEGT. The CDR3 is 15 amino acids. DNA for the CDR3: TGTGCCAGCAGTTACTATGCAGGAAACACAGATACGCAGTATTTT. Amino acid sequence: CASSYYAGNTDTQYF.

The chain combines TRBV5-1 with TRBJ1-1, with 9 bases fitting TRBD1. The ends lost 3 bases at V and 5 bases at J; junction bases unmatched: 8. The CDR3 sequence is 15 residues long. The germline V gene encodes CDR1 SGHRS and CDR2 YFSETQ. CDR3 in amino acids: CASSYPTGGRTEAFF. CDR3 bases: TGCGCCAGCAGCTACCCGACAGGGGGGCGGACTGAAGCTTTCTTT.

This clone was seen a few times. The gene calls are TRBV4-2 and TRBJ1-5; D possibly corresponds to TRBD1 (5 bases). The CDR3 has 14 residues. Germline V gene data show CDR1 as LGHNA and CDR2 as YNFKEQ. V lost 1 base and J 4 bases, leaving 8 bases between the germline ends. CDR3 nucleotides: TGTGCCAGCAGCCAAGGGCGGGGGAATCAGCCCCAGCATTTT. It translates to CASSQGRGNQPQHF.

The rearrangement joins TRBV7-3 to TRBJ2-3; the match to TRBD2 covers 14 bases. This CDR3 is 17 amino acids long. Trimming took 5 bases from V and 1 from J; bases not matched to a gene: 5. Germline loops: CDR1 SGHTA, CDR2 FQGTGA. This CDR3 reads CASSTGLAGVGTDTQYF. The CDR3 coding sequence is TGTGCCAGCAGCACGGGACTAGCGGGAGTAGGCACAGATACGCAGTATTTT. Drawing the rest from reference TRBV7-3 and TRBJ2-3, the complete variable domain is GAGVSQTPSNKVTEKGKYVELRCDPISGHTALYWYRQSLGQGPEFLIYFQGTGAADDSGLPNDRFFAVRPEGSVSTLKIQRTERGDSAVYLCASSTGLAGVGTDTQYFGPGTRLTVL.

The rearrangement joins TRBV28 to TRBJ2-3; TRBD1 agrees at 7 bases. Unmatched junction bases numbered 11, after V lost 5 bases and J lost 3 bases. The CDR3 is 16 amino acids. Germline V CDR1 and CDR2: MDHEN, SYDVKM. CDR3 protein: CASSPAGRGNTDTQYF. The CDR3 DNA follows: TGTGCCAGCAGTCCCGCCGGCAGGGGGAATACAGATACGCAGTATTTT.

A few counts support this clone. The chain uses TRBV7-2 and TRBJ2-3; no clear D gene. Germline-derived CDR1 and CDR2 are SGHTA and FQGNSA. The CDR3 has 15 residues. The germline V and J ends were trimmed by 5 bases and 4 bases, with 16 bases remaining between them. The CDR3 DNA sequence: TGTGCCAGCAGCCTTAATACGGTAGTCGCAGATACGCAGTATTTT. Amino acids: CASSLNTVVADTQYF.

V is TRBV18 and J is TRBJ2-5, with a tentative D call TRBD2 (7 bases). The CDR3 has 16 amino acids. Germline V CDR1 and CDR2: KGHSH, LQKENI. V dropped 4 bases and J dropped 1 base, with 16 bases sitting between them. The CDR3 DNA sequence: TGTGCCAGCTCACAAGGGGGGGCCTGGGGCCAAGAGACCCAGTACTTC. Encoded protein: CASSQGGAWGQETQYF.

This chain's CDR3 is CASSPELHQPQHF. CDR3 in DNA: TGTGCCAGCAGCCCTGAGTTGCATCAGCCCCAGCATTTT. This chain uses TRBV5-5 with TRBJ1-5; D unresolved. CDR1 is SGHKS, CDR2 YYEKEE, per germline (reference sequence). This CDR3 spans 13 amino acids. V was trimmed by 4 bases and J by 5 bases, leaving 10 bases between them.

The rearrangement links TRBV21-1 to TRBJ2-3; whether TRBD2, the table's D call, matches the DNA was not checked. TRBV21-1 is a pseudogene. The CDR3 consists of 17 residues. The CDR3 loop reads CASSNIVPGLAADTQYF. DNA for the CDR3: TGTGCCAGCAGCAACATAGTCCCGGGACTAGCGGCAGATACGCAGTATTTT.

The chain links TRBV28 to TRBJ2-7; 12 bases line up with TRBD2. Germline CDR1 MDHEN, CDR2 SYDVKM. The length of the CDR3 is 22 residues. V was pared by 9 bases and J by 0 bases, with 27 bases of the junction left unmatched. CDR3 coding DNA: TGTGCCAGGGGACCCCAAGGACTAGCGGGGACCCGTTGGGTGATAAGCTCCTACGAGCAGTACTTC. It codes for CARGPQGLAGTRWVISSYEQYF.

CDR3 bases: TGCACCAGCAGCCCGTGGGGGCGAAGGCGGGACAGAAAACTTAGCAATCAGCCCCAGCATTTT. Translated: CTSSPWGRRRDRKLSNQPQHF. The rearrangement links TRBV1 to TRBJ1-5; TRBD1 is taken as the D call from the table, unchecked against the DNA. TRBV1 is flagged as a pseudogene. This CDR3 comprises 21 residues.

The chain combines TRBV3-1 (or the pseudogene TRBV3-2) with TRBJ1-1; no reliable D call. Germline V lookup: CDR1 LGHDT, CDR2 YNNKEL (reference sequence). CDR3 length: 14 residues. Trimming removed 1 base at V and 5 bases at J, with 11 bases between. CDR3: CASSQGVGQTEAFF. In nucleotides, the CDR3 is TGTGCCAGCAGCCAAGGAGTGGGCCAAACTGAAGCTTTCTTT.

The V call is TRBV18, the J call TRBJ2-2; D is ambiguous. Trimming shortened V by 4 bases and J by 7 bases, and 16 bases separated the two germline ends. The length of the CDR3 is 15 residues. Looked up from germline, CDR1 is KGHSH and CDR2 is LQKENI. CDR3 DNA: TGTGCCAGCTCACAGAGGCCCCTCGAGGACGGGGAGCTGTTTTTT. Protein: CASSQRPLEDGELFF.

The chain carries TRBV18 and TRBJ2-1; 10 nucleotides match TRBD2. V lost 3 bases, J lost 8 bases, and 4 bases stayed unmatched. CDR3 length equals 14 residues. Germline lookup yields CDR1 KGHSH and CDR2 LQKENI. CDR3 sequence reads: CASSPNLAGDEQFF. In nucleotides, the CDR3 is TGTGCCAGCTCACCTAACCTAGCGGGAGATGAGCAGTTCTTC.

The chain is built from TRBV2 and TRBJ1-1; TRBD1 might be the D (5 bases). This CDR3 comprises 13 residues. V was cut by 5 bases and J by 1 base, with 8 bases left in between. The V gene's germline CDR1 is SNHLY and CDR2 FYNNEI. The CDR3 protein is CASSLQGNTEAFF. In nucleotides, the CDR3 is TGTGCCAGCAGTCTCCAGGGGAACACTGAAGCTTTCTTT.

The sample holds a few counts of this clone. The chain joins TRBV6-1 to TRBJ1-1, with D unresolved. The germline gives CDR1 MNHNS, CDR2 SASEGT. Trimming stripped 4 bases from V and 0 bases from J, with 21 bases between. This CDR3 is 18 amino acids long. The CDR3 sequence: CASSVSGSLILMNTEAFF. The CDR3 nucleotides read TGTGCCAGCAGTGTTTCCGGGTCACTCATTCTTATGAACACTGAAGCTTTCTTT.

The table lists this clone with a few counts. This chain uses TRBV6-5 with TRBJ1-1; D is undetermined. The length of the CDR3 is 15 residues. V was cut by 2 bases and J by 0 bases, with 10 bases left in between. Germline V gene lookup returns CDR1 MNHEY and CDR2 SVGAGI. CDR3 in amino acids: CASSYGAGMNTEAFF. The CDR3 DNA follows: TGTGCCAGCAGTTACGGTGCGGGGATGAACACTGAAGCTTTCTTT.

The gene calls are TRBV19 and TRBJ1-2; D gene uncertain. Trimming cost V 4 bases and J 8 bases, with 20 bases left between them. Germline-derived CDR1 and CDR2 are LNHDA and SQIVND (reference sequence). This CDR3 has 15 residues. The CDR3: CASSTPSGDGYGYTF. DNA of the CDR3: TGTGCCAGTAGTACCCCCAGCGGGGATGGATACGGCTACACCTTC.

The CDR3 sequence is CASSQQTVTDTQYF. The CDR3 DNA reads TGTGCCAGTAGTCAGCAGACTGTCACAGATACGCAGTATTTT. The chain is built from TRBV19 and TRBJ2-3, with unresolved D. This CDR3 contains 14 residues. Germline V lookup: CDR1 LNHDA, CDR2 SQIVND (reference sequence). Trimming removed 5 bases at V and 2 bases at J, with 11 bases between.

The V gene is TRBV5-6, the J gene TRBJ2-7; D gene unclear. CDR3 length: 12 amino acids. With 2 bases removed from V and 0 bases from J, the gap between germline ends came to 3 bases. Germline loops: CDR1 SGHDT, CDR2 YYEEEE. The DNA for the CDR3 is TGTGCCAGCAGCTTCTCCTCCTACGAGCAGTACTTC. Translation: CASSFSSYEQYF.

This CDR3 reads CASSFGLARGEQYF. The CDR3 DNA reads as TGTGCCAGCAGTTTCGGACTAGCCCGGGGGGAGCAGTACTTC. The gene calls are TRBV27 and TRBJ2-7; TRBD2 agrees at 8 bases. This CDR3 spans 14 amino acids. J was trimmed by 7 bases and V by 3 bases; bases with no gene match: 8. Germline values: CDR1 MNHEY, CDR2 SMNVEV (reference sequence).

The V call is TRBV15, the J call TRBJ1-2; D unclear. CDR3 length: 14 amino acids. Germline-derived CDR1 and CDR2 are LNHNV and YYDKDF (reference sequence). V was shortened by 7 bases and J by 6 bases, with 18 bases between the two germline ends. Here the CDR3 DNA reads TGTGCCACCACCAACCGCTTGGGCACGGATGGCTACACCTTC. It codes for CATTNRLGTDGYTF.

The chain employs TRBV2 and TRBJ1-5; 10 nucleotides line up with TRBD1. V gave up 7 bases and J gave up 6 bases; unmatched junction bases: 6. This CDR3 has 14 amino acids. Germline V CDR1 and CDR2: SNHLY, FYNNEI. The CDR3 DNA reads as TGTGCCAGCACTGGGGACAGGGGAGGTCAGCCCCAGCATTTT. Translation gives CASTGDRGGQPQHF.

The chain uses TRBV7-2 and TRBJ2-3, with 11 bases matching TRBD1. V gave up 5 bases and J gave up 1 base; unmatched junction bases: 11. The CDR3 is made up of 18 amino acids. The germline V gene has CDR1 SGHTA and CDR2 FQGNSA. CDR3: CASSPSRDRGWGTDTQYF. The CDR3 DNA reads as TGTGCCAGCAGCCCCTCCCGGGACAGGGGGTGGGGCACAGATACGCAGTATTTT. Complete variable domain (other parts from reference TRBV7-2 and TRBJ2-3): GAGVSQSPSNKVTEKGKDVELRCDPISGHTALYWYRQSLGQGLEFLIYFQGNSAPDKSGLPSDRFSAERTGGSVSTLTIQRTQQEDSAVYLCASSPSRDRGWGTDTQYFGPGTRLTVL.

A few counts support this clone. The CDR3 nucleotides are TGTGCCAGCAGCTTAGGGGTGGGAGGGGGTAATGAAAAACTGTTTTTT. This gives the protein CASSLGVGGGNEKLFF. This chain joins TRBV7-2 and TRBJ1-4; possibly TRBD1 for D (6 bases). Trimming shortened V by 1 base and J by 4 bases, and 13 bases separated the two germline ends. The CDR3 is 16 residues long. CDR1 is SGHTA and CDR2 is FQGNSA in the germline V gene.

The CDR3 loop reads CASSSGLAGGRASTDTQYF. CDR3 bases: TGTGCCAGCAGCTCCGGACTAGCGGGGGGCCGGGCTAGCACAGATACGCAGTATTTT. The chain joins TRBV5-8 to TRBJ2-3, with TRBD2 matching 14 bases. With 3 bases clipped from V and 0 bases from J, the junction kept 9 bases outside the gene matches. CDR1 and CDR2 (germline): SGHTS, YDEGEE. The CDR3 covers 19 residues.

In this sample, this clone turned up a few times. This chain's CDR3 is CASSLRGDTEAFF. In DNA, the CDR3 is TGTGCCAGCAGTTTGCGGGGCGACACTGAAGCTTTCTTT. The chain couples TRBV12-3 or TRBV12-4 to TRBJ1-1, with D perhaps matching TRBD1 (5 bases). This CDR3 region has 13 residues. Trimming took 3 bases from V and 3 from J, leaving 8 bases between them.

This clone was seen a few times. The V call is TRBV9, the J call TRBJ2-1, with 9 positions matching TRBD2. J lost 3 bases, V lost 0 bases, and 4 bases had no gene match. CDR1 and CDR2 from the germline V gene are SGDLS and YYNGEE. This CDR3 spans 16 amino acids. CDR3 in amino acids: CASSVEASGIYNEQFF. DNA for the CDR3: TGTGCCAGCAGCGTAGAGGCTAGCGGGATCTACAATGAGCAGTTCTTC.

This clone has just a few counts. Other DNA sequences in this sample translate to the same CDR3. The V gene is TRBV30, the J gene TRBJ1-5, with 7 positions matching TRBD1. J was trimmed by 7 bases and V by 0 bases; bases with no gene match: 0. Germline V lookup: CDR1 GTSNPN, CDR2 SVGIG (reference sequence). The CDR3 loop spans 12 amino acids. CDR3 sequence reads: CAWSVQGQPQHF. DNA of the CDR3: TGTGCCTGGAGTGTACAGGGGCAGCCCCAGCATTTT.